This TCR beta chain appears in the sequencing data of a study of shared clonotypes between healthy human individuals. Study findings and constraints: Researchers sampled blood only, noting tissue repertoires likely differ.

J lost 5 bases, V lost 4 bases, and 5 bases had no gene match. Per germline, CDR1 MDHEN and CDR2 SYDVKM. CDR3 length: 15 residues. Every immunoSEQ plate was one replicate of a subset's evenly spread DNA. Unsorted PBMC replicate PCRs used about 290 ng DNA, tens of thousands of T cell genomes. The authors sequenced unsorted PBMC DNA on ten immunoSEQ deep assay plates. Using immunoSEQ multiplex PCR, the repertoire was profiled, and TCRdb retains in-frame clones only, with some absent. The sample lists around 450,000 clones; around 75% were seen once. Turning to this clone: The antigen remains unidentified.

This chain uses TRBV28 with TRBJ2-2, with TRBD1 identical over 9 bases. The sequence derives from a woman aged 40 to 50 in good health. Some clones in this sample may be carry-over from other donors' samples. The sequenced sample was PBMCs. The DNA of the CDR3 is TGTGCCAGCAGTTCACCCGGGACAGGGACCGGGGAGCTGTTTTTT. Encoded protein: CASSSPGTGTGELFF.